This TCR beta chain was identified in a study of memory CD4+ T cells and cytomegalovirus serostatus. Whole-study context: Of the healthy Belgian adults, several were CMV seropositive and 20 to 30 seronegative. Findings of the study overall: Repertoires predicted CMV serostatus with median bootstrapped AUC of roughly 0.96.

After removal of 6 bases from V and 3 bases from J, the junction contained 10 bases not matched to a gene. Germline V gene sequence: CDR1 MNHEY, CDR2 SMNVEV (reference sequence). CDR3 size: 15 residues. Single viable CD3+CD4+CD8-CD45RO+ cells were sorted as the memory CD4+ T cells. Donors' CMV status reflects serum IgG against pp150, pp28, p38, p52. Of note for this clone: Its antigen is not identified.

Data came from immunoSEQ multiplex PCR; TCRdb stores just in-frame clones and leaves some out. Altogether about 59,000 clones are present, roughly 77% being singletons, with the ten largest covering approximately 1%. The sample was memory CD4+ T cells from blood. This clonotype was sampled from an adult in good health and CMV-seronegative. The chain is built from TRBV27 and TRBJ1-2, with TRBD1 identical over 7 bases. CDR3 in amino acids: CASSPNRGAYYGYTF. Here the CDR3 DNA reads TGTGCCAGCAGCCCGAACAGGGGAGCCTACTATGGCTACACCTTC.